This TCR beta chain came from a study of T cell responses to AZD1222 COVID-19 vaccine. Germline CDR1 reads LGHDT; CDR2 reads YNNKEL (reference sequence). J was trimmed by 7 bases and V by 4 bases; bases with no gene match: 13. The CDR3 covers 16 residues. On this clone itself: The antigen remains unidentified.

Notes on the study in general: Rises in breadth and depth of Spike-specific TCRs came after two AZD1222 doses.

Clones were sequenced by immunoSEQ multiplex PCR, and TCRdb holds only the in-frame ones, with some missing. The sample holds more than 15,000 clones, roughly 89% seen once. The sample was peripheral blood, taken 28 days after the second AZD1222 dose. V is TRBV3-1 (or the pseudogene TRBV3-2) and J is TRBJ2-1, with 7 bases aligning to TRBD2. The sequence came from an adult who received the AZD1222 COVID-19 vaccine. The CDR3 spells CASSPYLADSGNEQFF. The CDR3 DNA follows: TGTGCCAGCAGCCCGTACCTAGCGGACTCAGGGAATGAGCAGTTCTTC.